Shown below are 21 T cell receptor beta chains from a single sample sequenced in a study of cytomegalovirus exposure and HLA in healthy donors. PCR involved 60 Vbeta and 13 Jbeta primers. Assay: immunoSEQ multiplex PCR; the TCRdb copy retains only in-frame clones and omits some. In the table there are about 130,000 clones, around 80% of which are singletons. The source material was PBMCs. These receptors all stem from a man aged 45-65 years in good health and CMV-seronegative.

The V and J genes are TRBV7-9 and TRBJ2-5, with D possibly TRBD1 on 6 matching bases. The DNA end is more similar to TRBJ2-7, so the J call may be wrong. Germline V lookup: CDR1 SEHNR, CDR2 FQNEAQ (reference sequence). The CDR3 contains 15 residues. The CDR3 loop is CASSLGQGSRYEQYF. CDR3 nucleotides: TGTGCCAGCAGCTTAGGGCAGGGGAGTAGATACGAGCAGTACTTC.

This clone was seen only once. The chain links TRBV13 to TRBJ2-1; possible D gene TRBD2, 5 bases. The V and J ends lost 4 bases and 5 bases respectively, with 15 bases between them. Germline CDR1 and CDR2: PRHDT and FYEKMQ (reference sequence). This CDR3 spans 15 amino acids. The CDR3 reads CASSSFTRGNNEQFF. The CDR3 nucleotides read TGTGCCAGCAGCTCTTTCACTAGAGGGAACAATGAGCAGTTCTTC.

The V call is TRBV6-5, the J call TRBJ1-1; no firm D call. The V and J ends lost 2 bases and 3 bases respectively, with 16 bases between them. In germline, CDR1 is MNHEY, CDR2 SVGAGI. The CDR3 is made up of 16 amino acids. The CDR3: CASSYSLAGGDTEAFF. CDR3 nucleotides: TGTGCCAGCAGTTACAGTTTGGCAGGCGGGGACACTGAAGCTTTCTTT.

The chain recombines TRBV5-4 with TRBJ2-7, with D perhaps matching TRBD2 (7 bases). The CDR3 runs 15 residues. The V end lost 4 bases, the J end lost 3 bases, and 17 bases lay between the germline ends. Germline V gives CDR1 SGHNT, CDR2 YYREEE (reference sequence). CDR3 sequence: CASSPGRGGYYEQYF. DNA of the CDR3: TGTGCCAGCAGCCCAGGGAGGGGGGGCTACTACGAGCAGTACTTC.

The V and J genes are TRBV9 and TRBJ1-2; D uncertain. V lost 0 bases and J lost 4, with 13 bases in between. CDR3 length equals 15 residues. Germline lookup yields CDR1 SGDLS and CDR2 YYNGEE. CDR3 sequence reads: CASSVDERFGYGYTF. In DNA, the CDR3 is TGTGCCAGCAGCGTAGATGAACGTTTCGGCTATGGCTACACCTTC.

The chain links TRBV6-1 to TRBJ1-2; D gene unclear. V gave up 3 bases and J gave up 6 bases, with 23 bases separating them. Germline V CDR1 and CDR2: MNHNS, SASEGT. The length of the CDR3 is 17 residues. CDR3 in DNA: TGTGCCAGCAGTGATGGTCTAGGTGGGTGGGGAGCGGATGGCTACACCTTC. This gives the protein CASSDGLGGWGADGYTF.

The rearrangement uses TRBV27 and TRBJ1-1, with D unclear. With 3 bases removed from V and 0 bases from J, the gap between germline ends came to 5 bases. CDR3 length: 13 residues. Germline V gene lookup returns CDR1 MNHEY and CDR2 SMNVEV (reference sequence). CDR3 protein: CASSLSVNTEAFF. As DNA, the CDR3 is TGTGCCAGCAGTTTGTCAGTGAACACTGAAGCTTTCTTT.

The CDR3 bases are TGCGCCAGCAGCCAAGATGTGGCGGGGGGGCGATACGAGCAGTACTTC. Translation gives CASSQDVAGGRYEQYF. The V gene is TRBV4-3, the J gene TRBJ2-7, with 9 nucleotides matching TRBD2. Germline-derived CDR1 and CDR2 are LGHNA and YSLEER. J gave up 4 bases and V 0 bases, and 7 bases lay outside the gene matches. The CDR3 length is 16 residues.

This chain's CDR3 is CASSLGLAGTNTGELFF. The CDR3 nucleotides are TGCGCCAGCAGCTTGGGATTAGCGGGGACGAACACCGGGGAGCTGTTTTTT. J is TRBJ2-2 and V is TRBV5-1; 8 nucleotides match TRBD2. Germline V lookup: CDR1 SGHRS, CDR2 YFSETQ. The V gene end was trimmed by 0 bases and the J gene end by 0 bases; junction bases not matched to a gene: 4. The CDR3 totals 17 residues.

The chain is built from TRBV29-1 and TRBJ1-5, with unresolved D. The CDR3 runs to 13 residues. Trimming took off 8 bases at V and 5 bases at J, with 16 bases between the two ends. Germline V gene lookup returns CDR1 SQVTM and CDR2 ANQGSEA. The CDR3 reads CSIQTARDQPQHF. CDR3 in DNA: TGCAGCATCCAAACAGCTCGAGATCAGCCCCAGCATTTT.

The chain links TRBV2 to TRBJ2-3; 9 bases line up with TRBD2. This CDR3 contains 15 residues. V dropped 6 bases and J dropped 6; count of bases not matched to a gene: 10. Germline CDR1 SNHLY, CDR2 FYNNEI. The DNA of the CDR3 is TGTGCCAGCAGCGGGCTAGCGGGGTCGCGGGATACGCAGTATTTT. Protein: CASSGLAGSRDTQYF.

This clone was detected only once. The V call is TRBV7-2, the J call TRBJ2-1, with 10 bases lining up with TRBD2. The length of the CDR3 is 15 residues. Germline trimming cut 4 bases from V and 6 bases from J; bases unmatched to any gene: 6. Germline-derived CDR1 and CDR2 are SGHTA and FQGNSA. CDR3: CASSYERGGSNEQFF. The CDR3 nucleotides are TGTGCCAGCAGCTACGAGCGGGGGGGCAGCAATGAGCAGTTCTTC.

This chain links TRBV6-5 with TRBJ2-2; D gene uncertain. The CDR3 is made up of 13 amino acids. Looked up from germline, CDR1 is MNHEY and CDR2 is SVGAGI. Deletions cut 7 bases from V and 4 bases from J, with 10 bases between. CDR3 nucleotide sequence: TGTGCCAGCACCGAACCAGGCACCGGGGAGCTGTTTTTT. Translation: CASTEPGTGELFF.

V is TRBV4-1 and J is TRBJ2-5, with unresolved D. Germline values: CDR1 MGHRA, CDR2 YSYEKL. V was shortened by 0 bases and J by 2 bases, with 7 bases between the two germline ends. The CDR3 length is 14 residues. CDR3 bases: TGCGCCAGCAGCCAAGAACCCCTACAAGAGACCCAGTACTTC. Protein: CASSQEPLQETQYF.

This chain connects TRBV4-1 to TRBJ2-1, with TRBD2 identical over 15 bases. CDR3 length: 16 residues. CDR1 and CDR2 (germline): MGHRA, YSYEKL. The ends lost 0 bases at V and 8 bases at J; junction bases unmatched: 2. The CDR3 DNA reads as TGCGCCAGCAGCCAAGAAGGGACTAGCGGGGGGCATGAGCAGTTCTTC. Amino acids: CASSQEGTSGGHEQFF.

V gene TRBV4-3 combines with J gene TRBJ2-7, with TRBD2 as a possible D gene (5 bases). This CDR3 is built from 13 residues. V lost 0 bases, J lost 2 bases, and 5 bases lay in between. Germline assignment: CDR1 LGHNA and CDR2 YSLEER. The CDR3 sequence is CASSQETTYEQYF. CDR3 DNA: TGCGCCAGCAGCCAAGAGACTACCTACGAGCAGTACTTC.

The J gene is TRBJ2-7, the V gene TRBV7-8; 10 bases map to TRBD1. The junction had 9 bases not matched to a gene; V was cut back by 5 bases and J by 5 bases. Germline CDR1 SGHVS, CDR2 FQNEAQ. The CDR3 has 15 residues. CDR3 nucleotide sequence: TGTGCCAGCAGCCCAAGACAGGGGGCTATGGACGAGCAGTACTTC. Its translation is CASSPRQGAMDEQYF.

The V gene is TRBV5-1, the J gene TRBJ2-6, with a weak D call TRBD2 (6 bases). Germline CDR1 is SGHRS and CDR2 is YFSETQ. This CDR3 is 15 amino acids long. Trimming stripped 2 bases from V and 0 bases from J, with 6 bases between. The CDR3 spells CASSFGSSGANVLTF. The CDR3 DNA reads TGCGCCAGCAGCTTCGGGAGCTCTGGGGCCAACGTCCTGACTTTC.

The chain combines TRBV9 with TRBJ2-2; 12 positions agree with TRBD2. Germline V gene data show CDR1 as SGDLS and CDR2 as YYNGEE. With V trimmed by 7 bases and J by 2 bases, 3 bases remained unmatched. The CDR3 is 15 residues long. The CDR3 DNA reads as TGTGCCAGCTCTAGCGGGGGGGCAAACACCGGGGAGCTGTTTTTT. Encoded protein: CASSSGGANTGELFF. Variable domain in full (rest from reference TRBV9 and TRBJ2-2): DSGVTQTPKHLITATGQRVTLRCSPRSGDLSVYWYQQSLDQGLQFLIQYYNGEERAKGNILERFSAQQFPDLHSELNLSSLELGDSALYFCASSSGGANTGELFFGEGSRLTVL.

The chain employs TRBV5-1 and TRBJ2-5, with TRBD2 matching 12 bases. The V gene end was trimmed by 5 bases and the J gene end by 3 bases; junction bases not matched to a gene: 8. The CDR3 has 16 amino acids. The germline gives CDR1 SGHRS, CDR2 YFSETQ. The CDR3 is CASRDVASGGEETQYF. CDR3 nucleotides: TGCGCCAGCAGGGATGTGGCTAGCGGGGGGGAAGAGACCCAGTACTTC.

This clone was detected once. The chain recombines TRBV7-6 with TRBJ2-5; 9 positions match TRBD2. V gave up 5 bases and J gave up 4 bases; unmatched junction bases: 11. This CDR3 region has 16 residues. Germline CDR1 and CDR2: SGHVS and FNYEAQ. CDR3 region: CASSLTAGGGSETQYF. The CDR3 nucleotides are TGTGCCAGCAGCCTGACGGCGGGGGGGGGATCAGAGACCCAGTACTTC.